Below are 31 T cell receptor beta chains sequenced from a single sample in a study of regulatory T cells in long-lasting Graves disease. Time point of the sample: persistent/refractory GD, antithyroid drugs over 5 years with positive TRAb. Preparation of the TCR library used RNA extracted from PBMCs. Relying on iRepertoire HTBI primers and Arm-PCR of CDR3 regions, the team built TCR beta libraries. TCRdb reanalysed the multiplex PCR reads using MiXCR and keeps one entry per CDR3 protein. This table holds around 450,000 distinct CDR3 sequences, 20% to 25% found once. The sample was peripheral blood mononuclear cells (PBMCs), taken when the disease was refractory, from a patient treated with antithyroid drugs. The receptors shown here come from a female donor with Graves disease.

Of note for this clonotype: A far bigger clonotype differs at one base, so this is likely a read error. DNA for the CDR3: TGTGCCAGCAGTTACACCGTCGAGCAGTACTTC. Translating gives CASSYTVEQYF. The chain links TRBV6-2 or TRBV6-3 to TRBJ2-7; D not certain. Between the trimmed V and J ends, which lost 2 bases and 6 bases, there was a span of 5 bases. The CDR3 is 11 amino acids. Germline V lookup: CDR1 MNHEY, CDR2 SVGEGT.

The table lists this clonotype with a few counts. The chain employs TRBV5-8 and TRBJ2-4, with 8 bases matching TRBD1. Trimming removed 5 bases from V and 8 bases from J; junction bases left unmatched: 12. The CDR3 totals 15 residues. Germline assignment: CDR1 SGHTS and CDR2 YDEGEE. The CDR3 reads CASSLRTGSKYIQYF. Written as DNA, the CDR3 is TGTGCCAGCAGTTTAAGGACAGGGAGTAAATACATTCAGTACTTC.

This clonotype was counted ten times or more. The chain combines TRBV27 with TRBJ1-1, with TRBD1 matching 7 bases. Germline V gene data show CDR1 as MNHEY and CDR2 as SMNVEV (reference sequence). The CDR3 runs 13 residues. V shed 5 bases and J 9 bases; nucleotides not matched to a gene: 9. The CDR3 spells CASSPNRQGKAFF. DNA for the CDR3: TGTGCCAGCAGTCCCAACAGACAGGGAAAAGCTTTCTTT.

This clonotype was seen at least ten times. The rearrangement uses TRBV28 and TRBJ2-7, with D perhaps matching TRBD2 (5 bases). Trimming stripped 7 bases from V and 3 bases from J, with 13 bases between. This CDR3 is 13 amino acids long. The V gene's germline CDR1 is MDHEN and CDR2 SYDVKM. The CDR3 region has the DNA TGTGCCAGCACGGGGAGACCCCACTACGAGCAGTACTTC. Protein sequence: CASTGRPHYEQYF.

This rearrangement joins TRBV10-3 to TRBJ1-6; tentatively, D is TRBD1 (5 bases). Germline V gives CDR1 ENHRY, CDR2 SYGVKD. V lost 6 bases and J lost 10, with 16 bases in between. This CDR3 is built from 14 residues. The DNA for the CDR3 is TGTGCCATCAGGCCCGGGGTTGAGGGGTCACCCCTCCACTTT. Residues: CAIRPGVEGSPLHF.

This chain connects TRBV12-3 or TRBV12-4 to TRBJ2-5; the match to TRBD1 covers 11 bases. Trimming at V came to 6 bases and at J to 2 bases, leaving 2 bases not matched to a gene. This CDR3 is 14 amino acids long. The CDR3 DNA sequence: TGTGCCAGCAGCGGGACAGGGGGACAAGAGACCCAGTACTTC. Amino acid sequence: CASSGTGGQETQYF.

This clonotype was observed many times. V usage is TRBV28 and J usage is TRBJ2-7; 10 bases align to TRBD2. Germline values: CDR1 MDHEN, CDR2 SYDVKM. Trimming cost V 9 bases and J 7 bases; bases outside gene matches: 9. The CDR3 loop spans 13 amino acids. The DNA for the CDR3 is TGTGCCAGTTTCCGAGCGGGGGGGCGGGAGCAGTACTTC. The encoded protein is CASFRAGGREQYF.

This chain uses TRBV18 with TRBJ2-5; 8 nucleotides match TRBD1. Looked up from germline, CDR1 is KGHSH and CDR2 is LQKENI. The CDR3 has 15 amino acids. The V segment lost 2 bases and the J segment 5 bases; nucleotides outside the gene matches: 7. This CDR3 is CASSPSPGGQETQYF. In DNA form, the CDR3 reads TGTGCCAGCTCACCATCCCCAGGGGGCCAGGAGACCCAGTACTTC.

The rearrangement joins TRBV6-1 to TRBJ1-5; 9 positions agree with TRBD1. V shed 5 bases and J 1 base; nucleotides not matched to a gene: 3. The CDR3 length is 15 residues. CDR1 is MNHNS, CDR2 SASEGT, per germline. The DNA for the CDR3 is TGTGCCAGCAGTAAGGACAGGGGAAGCAATCAGCCCCAGCATTTT. Amino acids: CASSKDRGSNQPQHF.

This clonotype has ten or more counts. The chain joins TRBV5-6 to TRBJ2-5; the match to TRBD1 covers 7 bases. The CDR3 extends over 13 amino acids. Germline CDR1 SGHDT, CDR2 YYEEEE. Unmatched junction bases numbered 8, after V lost 4 bases and J lost 8 bases. The CDR3 bases are TGTGCCAGCAGCCATGGGACAGACCTTACCCAGTACTTC. It yields the protein CASSHGTDLTQYF.

The gene calls are TRBV24-1 and TRBJ2-7; 7 bases align to TRBD1. CDR1 and CDR2 (germline): KGHDR, SFDVKD. Trimming removed 4 bases from V and 4 bases from J; junction bases left unmatched: 9. The CDR3 spans 15 residues. The CDR3 spells CATSEGPGQTYEQYF. CDR3 coding DNA: TGTGCCACCAGTGAGGGGCCGGGACAGACTTACGAGCAGTACTTC.

This clonotype was seen a few times. The chain couples TRBV5-1 to TRBJ2-7, with D hard to call. The CDR3 has 14 residues. Germline CDR1 reads SGHRS; CDR2 reads YFSETQ. Trimming removed 1 base from V and 5 bases from J, with 13 bases in between. The CDR3 here is CASSLLSATDEQYF. CDR3 coding DNA: TGCGCCAGCAGCTTGTTATCGGCGACGGACGAGCAGTACTTC.

Only a few counts were recorded for this clonotype. This likely traces to a read error, being one base from a far larger clone. The chain joins TRBV12-3 or TRBV12-4 to TRBJ1-5, with D unresolved. The CDR3 is 11 residues long. Trimming shortened V by 2 bases and J by 6 bases, and 2 bases separated the two germline ends. The CDR3 protein is CASSLIQPQHF. The DNA for the CDR3 is TGTGCCAGCAGTTTAATTCAGCCCCAGCATTTT.

This clonotype was counted a few times. The chain uses TRBV7-9 and TRBJ1-1; TRBD1 matches at 7 bases. The junction had 10 bases not matched to a gene; V was cut back by 4 bases and J by 8 bases. Per the germline V gene, CDR1 is SEHNR and CDR2 is FQNEAQ (reference sequence). The CDR3 length is 14 residues. This chain's CDR3 is CASSYSGQRAEAFF. The CDR3 nucleotides read TGTGCCAGCAGCTACTCGGGACAGCGAGCGGAAGCTTTCTTT.

This clonotype has a handful of counts. This sequence joins TRBV10-3 and TRBJ1-5; D perhaps matches TRBD1 (5 bases). CDR3 length: 14 amino acids. The germline gives CDR1 ENHRY, CDR2 SYGVKD. With 2 bases removed from V and 7 bases from J, the gap between germline ends came to 12 bases. CDR3 sequence: CAISEHQGGQPQHF. The CDR3, as DNA: TGTGCCATCAGTGAGCACCAGGGAGGCCAGCCCCAGCATTTT.

This clonotype was observed at least ten times. The V call is TRBV2, the J call TRBJ2-2; 8 bases fit TRBD2. The CDR3 contains 15 residues. Germline V gives CDR1 SNHLY, CDR2 FYNNEI. Trimming cost V 7 bases and J 2 bases; bases outside gene matches: 6. This chain's CDR3 is CASNPAGANTGELFF. The CDR3 region has the DNA TGTGCCAGCAACCCAGCGGGGGCCAACACCGGGGAGCTGTTTTTT.

The CDR3 coding sequence is TGTGCCAGCGGAGCGGGAGCCGCTCCTGATGAGCAGTTCTTC. As protein: CASGAGAAPDEQFF. The genes are TRBV7-3 and TRBJ2-1; 8 bases match TRBD2. The V and J ends lost 8 bases and 8 bases, in that order; junction bases with no gene match: 11. Germline CDR1 and CDR2: SGHTA and FQGTGA. CDR3 length: 14 residues.

This clonotype was recorded a few times. The gene calls are TRBV30 and TRBJ2-2; no clear D gene. V gave up 3 bases and J gave up 2 bases, with 16 bases separating them. This CDR3 has 16 residues. Looked up from germline, CDR1 is GTSNPN and CDR2 is SVGIG (reference sequence). The CDR3 DNA sequence: TGTGCCTGGAGGGGTCGTAAAGCTAGTAACACCGGGGAGCTGTTTTTT. Amino acid sequence: CAWRGRKASNTGELFF.

V is TRBV10-3 and J is TRBJ1-1; possibly TRBD1 for D (5 bases). V was clipped by 0 bases and J by 8 bases, with 13 bases between them. The germline V gene encodes CDR1 ENHRY and CDR2 SYGVKD. This CDR3 region has 14 residues. The CDR3 loop reads CAISESGGAMEAFF. The CDR3 coding sequence is TGTGCCATCAGTGAGTCGGGAGGGGCAATGGAAGCTTTCTTT.

This clonotype was seen repeatedly, ten times or more. The J gene is TRBJ2-7, the V gene TRBV28; TRBD2 agrees at 7 bases. The ends lost 4 bases at V and 4 bases at J; junction bases unmatched: 13. Germline V gene sequence: CDR1 MDHEN, CDR2 SYDVKM. The CDR3 is 16 amino acids. The CDR3 loop is CASSSPSAGVGYEQYF. The DNA of the CDR3 is TGTGCCAGCAGTTCACCGTCGGCGGGAGTAGGGTACGAGCAGTACTTC.

A few counts support this clonotype. CDR3 loop: CASSTGPGQGQEEQYF. CDR3 nucleotide sequence: TGTGCCAGCAGCACAGGGCCCGGACAGGGGCAGGAAGAGCAGTACTTC. V is TRBV7-9 and J is TRBJ2-7; TRBD1 matches 9 bases. CDR3 length: 16 residues. Germline CDR1 SEHNR, CDR2 FQNEAQ (reference sequence). V lost 5 bases, J lost 7 bases, and 15 bases stayed unmatched.

On this clonotype itself: A much bigger clone sits one base away, suggesting this may be a read error. The gene calls are TRBV6-2 or TRBV6-3 and TRBJ2-2; D is perhaps TRBD2 (5 bases). The germline CDR1 and CDR2 sequences are MNHEY and SVGEGT. This CDR3 region has 15 residues. This CDR3 is CASSYTDQNTGEPFF. For the CDR3, the DNA is TGTGCCAGCAGTTACACGGACCAGAACACCGGGGAGCCGTTTTTT.

This clonotype was seen only a few times. V is TRBV9 and J is TRBJ2-2, with 7 bases identical to TRBD1. V dropped 3 bases and J dropped 0; count of bases not matched to a gene: 2. This CDR3 spans 15 amino acids. The germline V gene has CDR1 SGDLS and CDR2 YYNGEE. The CDR3 loop is CASSGRGPNTGELFF. In nucleotides, the CDR3 is TGTGCCAGCAGCGGTAGGGGGCCGAACACCGGGGAGCTGTTTTTT. Combining the CDR3 with reference TRBV9 and TRBJ2-2 gives the whole variable domain DSGVTQTPKHLITATGQRVTLRCSPRSGDLSVYWYQQSLDQGLQFLIQYYNGEERAKGNILERFSAQQFPDLHSELNLSSLELGDSALYFCASSGRGPNTGELFFGEGSRLTVL.

There are a few counts of this clonotype. A much larger clone differs by one base, so this may be a read error. V gene TRBV7-9 combines with J gene TRBJ2-5, with D hard to call. V was cut by 2 bases and J by 2 bases, with 6 bases left in between. The CDR3 is 13 amino acids. The germline V gene encodes CDR1 SEHNR and CDR2 FQNEAQ (reference sequence). Written as DNA, the CDR3 is TGTGCCAGCAGCTTAATGTGGCAAGAGACCCAGTACTTC. As protein: CASSLMWQETQYF.

The chain combines TRBV27 with TRBJ1-1; TRBD1 aligns across 7 bases. The germline V gene has CDR1 MNHEY and CDR2 SMNVEV (reference sequence). This CDR3 is built from 17 residues. V gave up 4 bases and J gave up 4 bases; unmatched junction bases: 15. The CDR3 loop reads CASSSLVLRGPGTEAFF. As DNA, the CDR3 is TGTGCCAGCAGTTCCCTTGTGCTAAGGGGGCCGGGCACTGAAGCTTTCTTT.

Only a few counts were recorded for this clonotype. The gene calls are TRBV7-8 and TRBJ2-7, with 9 positions matching TRBD1. Unmatched junction bases numbered 8, after V lost 7 bases and J lost 1 base. Germline CDR1 is SGHVS and CDR2 is FQNEAQ. The CDR3 extends over 15 amino acids. CDR3 DNA sequence: TGTGCCAGCAAGTGGGCCGGGACAGGGTCCTACGAGCAGTACTTC. It encodes CASKWAGTGSYEQYF.

This rearrangement joins TRBV6-5 to TRBJ1-4; the match to TRBD1 covers 7 bases. The CDR3 is made up of 15 amino acids. Looked up from germline, CDR1 is MNHEY and CDR2 is SVGAGI. Trimming took 4 bases from V and 5 from J; bases not matched to a gene: 7. CDR3 loop: CASSSDRAANEKLFF. DNA for the CDR3: TGTGCCAGCAGTTCCGACAGGGCGGCCAATGAAAAACTGTTTTTT.

The chain recombines TRBV27 with TRBJ2-1; 9 positions match TRBD2. Trimming at V came to 6 bases and at J to 4 bases, leaving 13 bases not matched to a gene. This CDR3 has 17 amino acids. CDR1 and CDR2 from the germline V gene are MNHEY and SMNVEV (reference sequence). The CDR3 nucleotides read TGTGCCAGCAGGGGATCTAGCGGGAAAGAATCATACAATGAGCAGTTCTTC. Residues: CASRGSSGKESYNEQFF.

This clonotype was observed a single time. The chain joins TRBV19 to TRBJ1-5; D is ambiguous. V lost 4 bases to trimming and J lost 7 bases, with 20 bases between them. CDR1 is LNHDA and CDR2 is SQIVND in the germline V gene (reference sequence). The length of the CDR3 is 16 residues. The CDR3 spells CASSTWTTPGEQPQHF. DNA for the CDR3: TGTGCCAGTAGTACCTGGACCACCCCAGGAGAGCAGCCCCAGCATTTT.

This clonotype showed up many times. This chain links TRBV2 with TRBJ2-7; tentatively, D is TRBD2 (6 bases). Trimming removed 3 bases at V and 5 bases at J, with 14 bases between. This CDR3 has 14 residues. Germline V CDR1 and CDR2: SNHLY, FYNNEI. CDR3 region: CASSDGGGGDEQYF. The CDR3 region has the DNA TGTGCCAGCAGTGATGGGGGAGGAGGGGACGAGCAGTACTTC.

The chain couples TRBV29-1 to TRBJ2-5; D gene unclear. The CDR3 has 13 amino acids. V was clipped by 5 bases and J by 2 bases, with 12 bases between them. Germline V gives CDR1 SQVTM, CDR2 ANQGSEA. CDR3 DNA: TGCAGCGTTCAAGGGCGACCTCAAGAGACCCAGTACTTC. This gives the protein CSVQGRPQETQYF. The full variable domain, completed using reference TRBV29-1 and TRBJ2-5, is SAVISQKPSRDICQRGTSLTIQCQVDSQVTMMFWYRQQPGQSLTLIATANQGSEATYESGFVIDKFPISRPNLTFSTLTVSNMSPEDSSIYLCSVQGRPQETQYFGPGTRLLVL.